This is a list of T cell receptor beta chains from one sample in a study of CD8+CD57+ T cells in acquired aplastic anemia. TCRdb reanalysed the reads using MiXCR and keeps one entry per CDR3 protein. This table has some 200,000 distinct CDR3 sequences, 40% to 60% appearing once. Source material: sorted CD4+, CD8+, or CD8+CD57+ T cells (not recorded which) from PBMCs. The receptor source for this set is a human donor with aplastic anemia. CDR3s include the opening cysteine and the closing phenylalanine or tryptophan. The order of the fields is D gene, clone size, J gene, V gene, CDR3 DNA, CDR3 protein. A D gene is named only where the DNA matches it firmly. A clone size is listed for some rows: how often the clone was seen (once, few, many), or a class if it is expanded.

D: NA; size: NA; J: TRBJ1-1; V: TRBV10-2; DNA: NA; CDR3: CASSEKQGVQNQPQHFGDGTEAFF
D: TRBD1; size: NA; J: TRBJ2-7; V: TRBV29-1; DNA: TGCAGCGTTGCCGGGACAGGGCCCTACGAGCAGTACTTC; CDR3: CSVAGTGPYEQYF
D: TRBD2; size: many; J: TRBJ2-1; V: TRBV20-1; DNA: TGCAGTGCTCTCAGCGGGGGGAAAAATGAGCAGTTCTTC; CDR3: CSALSGGKNEQFF
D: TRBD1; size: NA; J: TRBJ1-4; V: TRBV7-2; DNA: TGTGCCAGCAGCTCAGGGGGCCCGGGGGAAAAACTGTTTTTT; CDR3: CASSSGGPGEKLFF
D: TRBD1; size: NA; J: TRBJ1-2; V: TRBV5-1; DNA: TGCGCCAGCAGCTGGAGGGACAGGCACTCTTCCTATGGCTACACCTTC; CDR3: CASSWRDRHSSYGYTF
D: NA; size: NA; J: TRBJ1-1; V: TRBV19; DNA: TGTGCCAGTAGCCCCCAGGTGAGGACTGAAGCTTTCTTT; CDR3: CASSPQVRTEAFF
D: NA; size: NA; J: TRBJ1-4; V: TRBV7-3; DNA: TGTGCCAGCAGTCCCAATAACGAAAAACAGTTTTTT; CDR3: CASSPNNEKQFF
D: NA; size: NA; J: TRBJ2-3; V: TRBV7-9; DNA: TGTGCCAGCAGCTTCCCCACGGGGGGCGGCGCAGATACGCAGTATTTT; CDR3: CASSFPTGGGADTQYF
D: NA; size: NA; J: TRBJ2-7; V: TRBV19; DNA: TGTGCCAGTAGTATTGATTTGGGGTTGCTCTACGAGCAGTACTTC; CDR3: CASSIDLGLLYEQYF
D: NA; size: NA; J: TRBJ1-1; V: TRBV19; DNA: TGTGCCTGTAGTCAAGTAGTACAGGGGAACACTGAAGCTTTCTTT; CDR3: CACSQVVQGNTEAFF
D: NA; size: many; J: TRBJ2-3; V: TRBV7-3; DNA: TGTGCCAGCAGCCTTGAGGGGGGGGGCGTGCAGTATTTT; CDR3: CASSLEGGGVQYF
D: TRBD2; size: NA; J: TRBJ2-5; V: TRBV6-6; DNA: TGTGCCAGCAGTTGGACTAGCGAAGCGGTAGAGACCCAGTACTTC; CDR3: CASSWTSEAVETQYF
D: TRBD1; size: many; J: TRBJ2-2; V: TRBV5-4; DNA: TGTGCCAGCAGCTTTCGGGGACAGGGAGATACCGGGGAGCTGTTTTTT; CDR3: CASSFRGQGDTGELFF
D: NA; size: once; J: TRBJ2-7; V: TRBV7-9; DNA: TGTGCCAGCAGCTTAGGACTCAGCAGGGGATACGAGCAGTACTTC; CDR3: CASSLGLSRGYEQYF
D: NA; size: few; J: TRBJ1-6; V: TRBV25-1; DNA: TGTGCCAGCAGTGAATCCAGGGGTAATTCACCCCTCCACTTT; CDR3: CASSESRGNSPLHF
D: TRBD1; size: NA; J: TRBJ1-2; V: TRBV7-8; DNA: TGTGCCAGCAGCCCCTCCGGGACAGGAGCTAACTATGGCTACACCTTC; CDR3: CASSPSGTGANYGYTF
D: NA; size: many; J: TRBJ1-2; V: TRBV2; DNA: TGTGCCAGCAGTGCGGAGGGCTATGGCTACACCTTC; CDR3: CASSAEGYGYTF
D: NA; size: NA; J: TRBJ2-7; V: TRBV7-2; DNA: TGTGCCAGCAGCTTAGAAGGAGACACCTCCTACGAGCAGTACTTC; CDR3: CASSLEGDTSYEQYF
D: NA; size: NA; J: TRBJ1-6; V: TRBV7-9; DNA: TGTGCCAGCAGCTTAGCCTCGGGTCTTCCCCTCCACTTT; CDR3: CASSLASGLPLHF
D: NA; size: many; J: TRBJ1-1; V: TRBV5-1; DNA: TGCGCCAGCAGCTTGGACAGTGAAGCTTTCTTT; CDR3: CASSLDSEAFF
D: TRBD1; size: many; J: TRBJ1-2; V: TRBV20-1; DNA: TGCAGTGCTAGAGATCCTAGACAGGGTGTAAACTATGGCTACACCTTC; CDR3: CSARDPRQGVNYGYTF
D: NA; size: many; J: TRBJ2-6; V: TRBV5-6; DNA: TGTGCCAGCAGCTTGTGGCACGGATCGGGTTCTGGGGCCAACGTCCTGACTTTC; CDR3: CASSLWHGSGSGANVLTF
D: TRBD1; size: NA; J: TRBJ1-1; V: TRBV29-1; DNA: TGCAGCGCTTCGGCAGGGGGCACCATGAACACTGAAGCTTTCTTT; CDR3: CSASAGGTMNTEAFF
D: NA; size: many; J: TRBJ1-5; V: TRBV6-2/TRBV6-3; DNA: TGTGCCAGCAGTACGCGACTCCAGAAGCATTTT; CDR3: CASSTRLQKHF
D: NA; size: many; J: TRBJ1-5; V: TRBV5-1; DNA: TGTGCCAGCAGCTTAGGTAGCAATCAGCCCCAGCATTTT; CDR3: CASSLGSNQPQHF
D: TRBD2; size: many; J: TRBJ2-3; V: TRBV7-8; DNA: TGTGCCAGCAGCCCCGGGACTAGCGGGGTTAGCACAGATACGCAGTATTTT; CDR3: CASSPGTSGVSTDTQYF
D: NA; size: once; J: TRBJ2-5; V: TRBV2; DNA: TGTGCCAGCAGGCTACAGGGCAATCAGCCCCAGTACTTC; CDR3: CASRLQGNQPQYF
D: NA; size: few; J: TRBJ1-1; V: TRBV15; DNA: TGTGCCACCAGCAGAGATCTAAGCGACAGGAACCCGTGGGAGGAAGCTTTCTTT; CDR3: CATSRDLSDRNPWEEAFF
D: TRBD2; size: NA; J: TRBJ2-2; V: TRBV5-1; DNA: TGCGCCAGCAGCTTGGCCTTCGGGACGGCCGGTGGCGGGGGGCTGTTTTTT; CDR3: CASSLAFGTAGGGGLFF
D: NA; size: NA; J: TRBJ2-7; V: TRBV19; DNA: TGTGCCAGTAGTGTTTCGAGTTGGGAGTCCTACGAGCAGTACTTC; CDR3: CASSVSSWESYEQYF
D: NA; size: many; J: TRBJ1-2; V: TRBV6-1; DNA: TGTGCCAGCAGTGATATCGCGCATTCGGCCTCCTATGGCTACACCTTC; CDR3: CASSDIAHSASYGYTF
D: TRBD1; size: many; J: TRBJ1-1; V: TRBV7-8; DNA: TGTGCCAGCAGCTTCGCAGGGGGTAAAGGGAACACTGAAGCTTTCTTT; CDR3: CASSFAGGKGNTEAFF
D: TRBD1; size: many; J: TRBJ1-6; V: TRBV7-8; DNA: TGTGCCAGCAGCTTAAGCGGGGAAGGGGACAGGGATTCACCCCTCCACTTT; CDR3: CASSLSGEGDRDSPLHF
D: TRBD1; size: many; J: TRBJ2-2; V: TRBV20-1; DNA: TGCAGTGCAAAGGACAGGCTTCTGAACACCGGGGAGCTGTTTTTT; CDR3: CSAKDRLLNTGELFF
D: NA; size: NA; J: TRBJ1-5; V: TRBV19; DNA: TGTGCCAGTAGTACCCAGGGGCCCCAGCATTTT; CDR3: CASSTQGPQHF
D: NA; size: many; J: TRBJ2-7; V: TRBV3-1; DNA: TGTGCCAGCAGCCAAGATACCGACGTCCCCAGCTACGAGCAGTACTTC; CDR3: CASSQDTDVPSYEQYF
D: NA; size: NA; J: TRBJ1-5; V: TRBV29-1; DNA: TGCAGCGTTAGGATTAGCAATCAGCCCCAGCATTTT; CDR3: CSVRISNQPQHF
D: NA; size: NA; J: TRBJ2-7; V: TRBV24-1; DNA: TGTGCCCCCCTTGGTAGGGCTGGCGAGCAGTACTTC; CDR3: CAPLGRAGEQYF
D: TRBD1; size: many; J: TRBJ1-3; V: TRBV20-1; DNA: TGCAGTGCTTCAACAGGGGTTGGAAACACCATATATTTT; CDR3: CSASTGVGNTIYF
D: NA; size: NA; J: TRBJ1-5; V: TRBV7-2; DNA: TGTGCCAGCAGCTCCTACAGCCCCAATCAGCCCCAGCATTTT; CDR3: CASSSYSPNQPQHF
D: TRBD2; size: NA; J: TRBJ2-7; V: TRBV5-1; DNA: TGCGCCAGCAGCCAGTACGGGACAGCGGGAGGCTACGAGCAGTACTTC; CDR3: CASSQYGTAGGYEQYF
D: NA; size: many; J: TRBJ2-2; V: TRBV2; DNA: TGTGCCAGCACCGAGGTGGGACACGGCGGGGAGCTGTTTTTT; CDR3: CASTEVGHGGELFF
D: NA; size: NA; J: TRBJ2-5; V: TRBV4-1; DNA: TGCGCCAGCAGCCAAGGTAGTTTGGGGGGTGGGAAAAAGACCCAGTACTTC; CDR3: CASSQGSLGGGKKTQYF
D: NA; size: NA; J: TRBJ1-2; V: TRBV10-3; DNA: TGTGCCACCTGCACTCGGGCGGGCACCCTAAACAGCGGATATGGCTACACCTTC; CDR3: CATCTRAGTLNSGYGYTF
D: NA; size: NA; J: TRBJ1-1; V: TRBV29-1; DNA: TGCAGCGTTGTGCCGAAAGTGAACACTGAAGCTCTCTTT; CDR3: CSVVPKVNTEALF
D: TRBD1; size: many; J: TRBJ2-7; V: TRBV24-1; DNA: TGTGCCACCAGTGATACGGGACAGAGCTCCTACGAGCAGTACTTC; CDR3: CATSDTGQSSYEQYF
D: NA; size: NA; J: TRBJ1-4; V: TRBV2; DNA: TGTGCCAGCAACGTTCAGGCCGCAACTAATGGAAAACTGTTTTTT; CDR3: CASNVQAATNGKLFF
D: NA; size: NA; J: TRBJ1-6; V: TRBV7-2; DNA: TGTGCCAGCAGCTTAGTAGGTGGCAGGGGAAACAATTCACCCCTCCACTTT; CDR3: CASSLVGGRGNNSPLHF
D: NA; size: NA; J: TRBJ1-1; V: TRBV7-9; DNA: TGTGCCAGCAGCCCTTTTTTGACAGGGAACACTGAAGCTTTCTTT; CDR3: CASSPFLTGNTEAFF
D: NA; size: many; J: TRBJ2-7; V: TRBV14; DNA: TGTGCCAGCAGCCAAGGGCGGCTTTTTAGCTCCTACGAGCAGTACTTC; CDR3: CASSQGRLFSSYEQYF